The 29 T cell receptor beta chains presented below share a single source sample, sequenced in a study of cytomegalovirus exposure and HLA in healthy donors. Use of 60 Vbeta and 13 Jbeta primers characterized the PCR. Assay: immunoSEQ multiplex PCR; the TCRdb copy retains only in-frame clones and omits some. The data contain approximately 190,000 clones, approximately 81% of them singletons. The sequenced material came from PBMCs. These receptor sequences come from a boy between 10 and 17 years old in good health and CMV-seronegative.

The rearrangement joins TRBV5-1 to TRBJ1-2; D not certain. Trimming cost V 3 bases and J 10 bases, with 13 bases left between them. The CDR3 runs 12 residues. Per germline, CDR1 SGHRS and CDR2 YFSETQ. This CDR3 reads CASSSGMSAYTF. DNA of the CDR3: TGCGCCAGCAGCTCCGGGATGAGTGCCTACACCTTC.

This sequence joins TRBV10-2 and TRBJ1-5; 10 bases match TRBD1. The CDR3 is 15 amino acids. V dropped 8 bases and J dropped 1; count of bases not matched to a gene: 5. Germline lookup yields CDR1 WSHSY and CDR2 SAAADI. CDR3: CASRRDRGSNQPQHF. In nucleotides, the CDR3 is TGCGCCAGCCGCCGGGACAGGGGAAGCAATCAGCCCCAGCATTTT.

The rearrangement links TRBV7-5 to TRBJ2-3; the table's TRBD1 call for D was not verified on the DNA. TRBV7-5 is annotated as a pseudogene. The CDR3 covers 16 residues. This CDR3 reads CARNGKGDRGLDTQYF. DNA for the CDR3: TGTGCCAGAAACGGAAAGGGGGACAGGGGTTTAGATACGCAGTATTTT.

The J gene is TRBJ2-7, the V gene TRBV27; tentative D call: TRBD1 (5 bases). The CDR3 has 14 residues. Germline V gene lookup returns CDR1 MNHEY and CDR2 SMNVEV (reference sequence). Trimming pared 4 bases from V and 6 bases from J, leaving 16 bases between. The CDR3 is CASSSAGITLEQYF. The CDR3 coding sequence is TGTGCCAGCAGTTCGGCAGGGATCACCCTCGAGCAGTACTTC.

The chain employs TRBV6-5 and TRBJ2-1; weak D call: TRBD1 (8 bases). CDR1 MNHEY and CDR2 SVGAGI come from the germline V gene. The CDR3 has 14 residues. Trimming left V 8 bases short and J 4 bases short, with 15 bases between. This CDR3 reads CASSTGGLYNEQFF. CDR3 DNA: TGTGCCAGCTCCACAGGGGGACTATACAATGAGCAGTTCTTC.

This clone showed up just once. The rearrangement links TRBV10-3 to TRBJ2-3; D remains unclear. Trimming stripped 4 bases from V and 0 bases from J, with 11 bases between. There are 15 residues in the CDR3. Looked up from germline, CDR1 is ENHRY and CDR2 is SYGVKD. DNA of the CDR3: TGTGCCATCAGTGTCGGTAGCTCTAGCACAGATACGCAGTATTTT. Encoded protein: CAISVGSSSTDTQYF.

The chain links TRBV5-1 to TRBJ2-5, with 10 bases fitting TRBD1. The CDR3 runs to 16 residues. The V gene's germline CDR1 is SGHRS and CDR2 YFSETQ. V shed 1 base, J shed 5 bases, and the junction held 8 bases outside the gene matches. The CDR3 sequence is CASSLWSGQGLETQYF. The CDR3, as DNA: TGCGCCAGCAGCTTGTGGTCGGGACAGGGGTTGGAGACCCAGTACTTC.

This rearrangement joins TRBV28 to TRBJ2-6, with a tentative D call TRBD1 (6 bases). The V end was cut by 7 bases, the J end by 0 bases, with 19 bases between. Per germline, CDR1 MDHEN and CDR2 SYDVKM. The CDR3 contains 18 residues. The CDR3 region is CASTTSQQGYSGANVLTF. Here the CDR3 DNA reads TGTGCCAGCACCACTTCCCAACAGGGATACTCTGGGGCCAACGTCCTGACTTTC.

The chain links TRBV7-2 to TRBJ1-1; TRBD1 agrees at 7 bases. This CDR3 is built from 15 residues. V was clipped by 3 bases and J by 0 bases; unmatched bases: 4. From germline, CDR1 is SGHTA and CDR2 FQGNSA. The CDR3 is CASSLEGAMNTEAFF. The CDR3 nucleotides read TGTGCCAGCAGCTTGGAGGGGGCCATGAACACTGAAGCTTTCTTT.

The count of this clone is one. The V call is TRBV5-1, the J call TRBJ2-1, with a possible D match to TRBD2 (6 bases). The CDR3 totals 19 residues. CDR1 and CDR2 from the germline V gene are SGHRS and YFSETQ. V was pared by 0 bases and J by 0 bases, with 19 bases between. This chain's CDR3 is CASSLAGGTTGSSYNEQFF. The CDR3, as DNA: TGCGCCAGCAGCTTGGCCGGGGGTACAACAGGAAGCTCCTACAATGAGCAGTTCTTC.

The chain joins TRBV19 to TRBJ1-1; no reliable D call. Trimming pared 7 bases from V and 0 bases from J, leaving 6 bases between. Per the germline V gene, CDR1 is LNHDA and CDR2 is SQIVND (reference sequence). There are 12 residues in the CDR3. The CDR3 is CASISVNTEAFF. The DNA of the CDR3 is TGTGCCAGTATCTCGGTGAACACTGAAGCTTTCTTT.

The V and J genes are TRBV6-5 and TRBJ1-5; 8 bases line up with TRBD1. Germline values: CDR1 MNHEY, CDR2 SVGAGI. The CDR3 is 15 amino acids. V lost 5 bases and J lost 9; bases outside the gene matches: 12. CDR3 coding DNA: TGTGCCAGCAGTCGCCGGACAGGGCCGGATTCGCCCCAGCATTTT. This codes for CASSRRTGPDSPQHF.

The chain couples TRBV6-4 to TRBJ2-2; TRBD1 matches at 8 bases. Germline CDR1 is MRHNA and CDR2 is SNTAGT. The V and J ends lost 5 bases and 7 bases, in that order; junction bases with no gene match: 6. This CDR3 contains 14 residues. The CDR3 region is CASSNDRGVGELFF. CDR3 DNA sequence: TGTGCCAGCAGTAACGACAGGGGCGTCGGGGAGCTGTTTTTT.

This sequence joins TRBV5-1 and TRBJ2-7; 7 bases map to TRBD2. V shed 1 base, J shed 5 bases, and the junction held 9 bases outside the gene matches. Germline CDR1 reads SGHRS; CDR2 reads YFSETQ. The CDR3 is made up of 15 amino acids. The CDR3 DNA is TGCGCCAGCAGCTTGCGGGGGGACCCAGAGAACGAGCAGTACTTC. Its protein product is CASSLRGDPENEQYF.

This sequence joins TRBV6-5 and TRBJ1-2; 10 nucleotides agree with TRBD1. CDR1 is MNHEY, CDR2 SVGAGI, per germline. The CDR3 extends over 13 amino acids. J was trimmed by 6 bases and V by 5 bases; bases with no gene match: 3. The CDR3: CASSLDRGNGYTF. In DNA, the CDR3 is TGTGCCAGCAGTCTGGACAGGGGGAATGGCTACACCTTC.

The table lists this clone with a few counts. This chain joins TRBV7-9 and TRBJ1-1; 7 nucleotides match TRBD1. Germline V gives CDR1 SEHNR, CDR2 FQNEAQ (reference sequence). CDR3 size: 15 residues. V lost 1 base to trimming and J lost 1 base; unmatched junction nucleotides: 3. CDR3 residues: CASSLDRQGNTEAFF. DNA for the CDR3: TGTGCCAGCAGCTTAGATAGACAGGGGAACACTGAAGCTTTCTTT. Filled out from reference TRBV7-9 and TRBJ1-1, the complete variable domain reads DTGVSQNPRHKITKRGQNVTFRCDPISEHNRLYWYRQTLGQGPEFLTYFQNEAQLEKSRLLSDRFSAERPKGSFSTLEIQRTEQGDSAMYLCASSLDRQGNTEAFFGQGTRLTVV.

Note on this clone: One junction end disagrees with the germline gene, perhaps due to a read error. The chain links TRBV30 to TRBJ1-6; possibly TRBD1 for D (5 bases). This CDR3 contains 17 residues. Germline CDR1 and CDR2: GTSNPN and SVGIG (reference sequence). The CDR3 DNA reads as TGTGCTTGGACACACCCTCGGACTATTAGCTTTAATTCACCCCTCCACTTT. The encoded protein is CAWTHPRTISFNSPLHF.

The CDR3 DNA is TGCGCCAGCAGCCAAGATAGATCAGCGGCCTCCAATGAGCAGTTCTTC. Translated: CASSQDRSAASNEQFF. The V call is TRBV4-3, the J call TRBJ2-1, with a possible D match to TRBD2 (5 bases). Trimming left V 0 bases short and J 6 bases short, with 15 bases between. Germline-derived CDR1 and CDR2 are LGHNA and YSLEER. The CDR3 runs to 16 residues.

V usage is TRBV7-2 and J usage is TRBJ1-2; D remains ambiguous. The V and J ends lost 0 bases and 0 bases respectively, with 8 bases between them. Per the germline V gene, CDR1 is SGHTA and CDR2 is FQGNSA. The CDR3 has 15 amino acids. The CDR3 sequence: CASSLAVAANYGYTF. In DNA form, the CDR3 reads TGTGCCAGCAGCTTAGCGGTAGCAGCTAACTATGGCTACACCTTC.

The rearrangement uses TRBV5-1 and TRBJ1-5; D gene unclear. The CDR3 sequence is 15 residues long. V lost 0 bases to trimming and J lost 2 bases, with 9 bases between them. CDR1 and CDR2 (germline): SGHRS, YFSETQ. The CDR3 is CASSLGASGNQPQHF. For the CDR3, the DNA is TGCGCCAGCAGCTTGGGCGCCTCCGGCAATCAGCCCCAGCATTTT.

The V gene is TRBV5-6, the J gene TRBJ1-5; D perhaps matches TRBD1 (5 bases). The CDR3 length is 17 residues. Germline V CDR1 and CDR2: SGHDT, YYEEEE. The V end lost 2 bases, the J end lost 3 bases, and 18 bases lay between the germline ends. CDR3 DNA sequence: TGTGCCAGCAGCTTTTATGGAGGGGATCCATACAATCAGCCCCAGCATTTT. Its protein product is CASSFYGGDPYNQPQHF.

The chain employs TRBV9 and TRBJ1-2; the D gene is possibly TRBD1 (6 bases). V was shortened by 6 bases and J by 4 bases, with 16 bases between the two germline ends. Germline assignment: CDR1 SGDLS and CDR2 YYNGEE. There are 14 residues in the CDR3. The DNA of the CDR3 is TGTGCCAGCACCGGACAGATCCTCTCCTATGGCTACACCTTC. Translated: CASTGQILSYGYTF.

J is TRBJ1-5 and V is TRBV30; D call uncertain. V gave up 0 bases and J gave up 6 bases, with 12 bases separating them. The CDR3 runs 14 residues. Germline lookup yields CDR1 GTSNPN and CDR2 SVGIG (reference sequence). CDR3 nucleotide sequence: TGTGCCTGGAGTGTATCGAGGTACGGTCAGCCCCAGCATTTT. Translated, it gives CAWSVSRYGQPQHF.

Note on this clone: Sequence at one end of the junction differs from germline and may be a read error. V gene TRBV14 combines with J gene TRBJ1-1, with D possibly being TRBD1 (5 bases). CDR1 is SGHDN, CDR2 FVKESK, per germline. CDR3 size: 14 residues. The CDR3 nucleotides are TGTGCCAGCAGCCAAGATCTTGCAGGGCCGCGATTAGAATTT. Translated, it gives CASSQDLAGPRLEF.

The count of this clone is one. The chain has TRBV30 and TRBJ1-2, with TRBD1 identical over 11 bases. The CDR3 totals 13 residues. Germline CDR1 is GTSNPN and CDR2 is SVGIG (reference sequence). V was pared by 3 bases and J by 8 bases, with 5 bases of the junction left unmatched. The CDR3 sequence: CAWSGGQGGGYTF. In nucleotides, the CDR3 is TGTGCCTGGAGCGGGGGACAGGGGGGAGGCTACACCTTC. Variable domain in full (rest from reference TRBV30 and TRBJ1-2): SQTIHQWPATLVQPVGSPLSLECTVEGTSNPNLYWYRQAAGRGLQLLFYSVGIGQISSEVPQNLSASRPQDRQFILSSKKLLLSDSGFYLCAWSGGQGGGYTFGSGTRLTVV.

The chain employs TRBV6-5 and TRBJ2-7, with D possibly TRBD2 on 6 matching bases. Germline-derived CDR1 and CDR2 are MNHEY and SVGAGI. V was pared by 5 bases and J by 2 bases, with 13 bases between. This CDR3 spans 14 amino acids. The CDR3 is CASSTGGRPYEQYF. In nucleotides, the CDR3 is TGTGCCAGCAGTACAGGAGGGAGACCCTACGAGCAGTACTTC.

The chain combines TRBV7-6 with TRBJ2-1; 10 bases align to TRBD2. The V gene end was trimmed by 2 bases and the J gene end by 7 bases; junction bases not matched to a gene: 5. This CDR3 region has 15 residues. Germline CDR1 reads SGHVS; CDR2 reads FNYEAQ. Here the CDR3 DNA reads TGTGCCAGCAGCTTACTAGCGGGGGCTGGAAATGAGCAGTTCTTC. Protein sequence: CASSLLAGAGNEQFF.

CDR3 bases: TGTGCCAGCAGCTTGGCGCCGGGGTCTGGAAACACCATATATTTT. This gives the protein CASSLAPGSGNTIYF. V and J are TRBV5-5 and TRBJ1-3; no reliable D call. The CDR3 spans 15 residues. The V gene lost 0 bases and the J gene lost 1 base, with 8 bases spanning the gap. In germline, CDR1 is SGHKS, CDR2 YYEKEE (reference sequence).

This rearrangement joins TRBV7-2 to TRBJ2-5; D uncertain. Germline V gene sequence: CDR1 SGHTA, CDR2 FQGNSA. V lost 2 bases, J lost 2 bases, and 12 bases lay in between. CDR3 size: 15 residues. The CDR3 sequence: CASSLFAAGQETQYF. The CDR3, as DNA: TGTGCCAGCAGCTTATTCGCGGCCGGGCAAGAGACCCAGTACTTC.